This T cell receptor (beta chain) emerged from a study of spatial heterogeneity in lung cancer. Whole-study context: Every unique TCR and UMI combination, on average, appeared more than ten times in raw reads.

CDR3 length: 13 residues. The V gene lost 0 bases and the J gene lost 3 bases, with 6 bases spanning the gap. Germline V gene lookup returns CDR1 SNHLY and CDR2 FYNNEI. Time point defined: sample taken at primary tumor resection. The sequenced material consisted of unsorted whole RNA from tumor, nontumor lung or frozen PBMC. The cohort: over 70 early-stage, untreated non-small cell lung cancer patients. The study, taken as a whole, reports: Blood contained ubiquitous expanded tumor TCRs more at resection than at follow-up.

By share, this clonotype ranks as medium-sized. Its specificity is unknown. On each TCR cDNA molecule, a unique molecular identifier was present. TCRdb analysed the 5' RACE reads with MiXCR anew, one entry per CDR3 protein. The sample has roughly 10,000 distinct CDR3 sequences, 5% to 6.5% seen once. The sample consisted of PBMCs, taken at surgery. The TCR sequence derives from a male donor with early-stage non-small cell lung cancer. The genes are TRBV2 and TRBJ2-7, with no clear D. CDR3 in amino acids: CASSEAPSYEQYF. CDR3 bases: TGTGCCAGCAGTGAAGCCCCCAGCTACGAGCAGTACTTC.